This is a list of T cell receptor beta chains from one sample in a study of shared clonotypes between healthy human individuals. Measured with immunoSEQ multiplex PCR; TCRdb has only the in-frame clones, and not every one. The sample contains over a million clones, around 74% of which appear only once. Sequencing input: memory CD4+ T cells sorted from blood. Every receptor here comes from a man aged 18 to 30 in good health. CDR3s include the opening cysteine and the closing phenylalanine or tryptophan. A D gene is named only where the DNA matches it firmly. Size tells how often a clone was seen (once, few, many) or the class of an expanded clone, and some rows leave it out.

CDR3 DNA: TGCGCCAGCAGCCAAGACCCTAGCCCGCTATATGAGCAGTTCTTC
CDR3 protein: CASSQDPSPLYEQFF
V gene: TRBV4-3
clone size: .
CDR3 length: 15
J gene: TRBJ2-1
D gene: .

CDR3 DNA: TGTGCTAGTGCTCTTCGTGTGACAGGGTGGGGCACAGATACGCAGTATTTT
CDR3 protein: CASALRVTGWGTDTQYF
V gene: TRBV12-5
clone size: .
CDR3 length: 17
J gene: TRBJ2-3
D gene: TRBD1

CDR3 DNA: TGTGCCAGCTCCCCCTACGGACGGGCGGACACCGGGGAGCTGTTTTTT
CDR3 protein: CASSPYGRADTGELFF
V gene: TRBV4-2
clone size: few
CDR3 length: 16
J gene: TRBJ2-2
D gene: .

CDR3 DNA: TGTGCCATCAGGGAGGGGGGCCTTAATTCACCCCTCCACTTT
CDR3 protein: CAIREGGLNSPLHF
V gene: TRBV10-3
clone size: .
CDR3 length: 14
J gene: TRBJ1-6
D gene: .

CDR3 DNA: TGTGCCAGCAGTTGGGACACCAAAGGGAGGAACTACACCTTC
CDR3 protein: CASSWDTKGRNYTF
V gene: TRBV6-5
clone size: once
CDR3 length: 14
J gene: TRBJ1-2
D gene: .

CDR3 DNA: TGTGCCAGCAGTTTAGTAGTGGGGACTGGAAACACCATATATTTT
CDR3 protein: CASSLVVGTGNTIYF
V gene: TRBV7-8
clone size: few
CDR3 length: 15
J gene: TRBJ1-3
D gene: .

CDR3 DNA: TGTGCCAGCACCTTCGGGACTCTTAATTCACCCCTCCACTTT
CDR3 protein: CASTFGTLNSPLHF
V gene: TRBV6-5
clone size: .
CDR3 length: 14
J gene: TRBJ1-6
D gene: .

CDR3 DNA: TGCGCCAGCAGTGACGGGGCGATGAACACTGAAGCTTTCTTT
CDR3 protein: CASSDGAMNTEAFF
V gene: TRBV10-1
clone size: few
CDR3 length: 14
J gene: TRBJ1-1
D gene: .

CDR3 DNA: TGTGCCAGCAGCACCTGGACTAGCGGAGTTACCACCGGGGAGCTGTTTTTT
CDR3 protein: CASSTWTSGVTTGELFF
V gene: TRBV11-2
clone size: few
CDR3 length: 17
J gene: TRBJ2-2
D gene: TRBD2

CDR3 DNA: TGTGCCAGCAGCCGGGATCAGAGAGAGCAGTACTTC
CDR3 protein: CASSRDQREQYF
V gene: TRBV7-2
clone size: .
CDR3 length: 12
J gene: TRBJ2-7
D gene: .

CDR3 DNA: TGTGCCAGCAGTAGCCCCTACGAGCAGTACTTC
CDR3 protein: CASSSPYEQYF
V gene: TRBV28
clone size: .
CDR3 length: 11
J gene: TRBJ2-7
D gene: .

CDR3 DNA: TGTGCCAGCAGCCTGCTAACGGCAGGTGGATCTGGAAACACCATATATTTT
CDR3 protein: CASSLLTAGGSGNTIYF
V gene: TRBV4-2
clone size: few
CDR3 length: 17
J gene: TRBJ1-3
D gene: .

CDR3 DNA: TGTGCCACCGAGGGGGCAAGGGGAACTGAAGCTTTCTTT
CDR3 protein: CATEGARGTEAFF
V gene: TRBV25-1
clone size: .
CDR3 length: 13
J gene: TRBJ1-1
D gene: TRBD1

CDR3 DNA: TGTGCCACAAAGCGGGGGTCTACCCAAGAGACCCAGTACTTC
CDR3 protein: CATKRGSTQETQYF
V gene: TRBV10-3
clone size: .
CDR3 length: 14
J gene: TRBJ2-5
D gene: TRBD2

CDR3 DNA: TGTGCCAGCAGCCAAAATGGCAATGAGCAGTTCTTC
CDR3 protein: CASSQNGNEQFF
V gene: TRBV16
clone size: .
CDR3 length: 12
J gene: TRBJ2-1
D gene: .

CDR3 DNA: TGTGCCAGTACCCCGGCGGCAGGGGACAAAAACATTCAGTACTTC
CDR3 protein: CASTPAAGDKNIQYF
V gene: TRBV19
clone size: .
CDR3 length: 15
J gene: TRBJ2-4
D gene: .

CDR3 DNA: TGTGCCAGCAGTGACTCGACTGGCCACACCGGGGAGCTGTTTTTT
CDR3 protein: CASSDSTGHTGELFF
V gene: TRBV25-1
clone size: few
CDR3 length: 15
J gene: TRBJ2-2
D gene: .

CDR3 DNA: TGTGCCTGGACGGCAGGGCTCCAAGAGACCCAGTACTTC
CDR3 protein: CAWTAGLQETQYF
V gene: TRBV30
clone size: .
CDR3 length: 13
J gene: TRBJ2-5
D gene: .